This paragraph covers one TCR beta chain sequence. The antigen is unknown. The CDR3 does not close with the conserved phenylalanine or tryptophan, likely indicating a read error. The data derive from a study of T-cell memory formation after mild COVID-19. Study at large: TCR clusters were mostly donor specific. Study-level results: Among clones contracting day 15 to 85, CD4/CD8 was balanced, whereas later expanders leaned CD4+.

The CDR3 loop spans 14 amino acids. V lost 4 bases to trimming and J lost 8 bases; unmatched junction nucleotides: 5. CDR1 is MGHDK, CDR2 SYGVNS, per germline. From 5'RACE with constant-segment primers came TCR alpha and TCR beta cDNA libraries that carried sample barcodes and UMIs. Each CDR3 protein is one row after TCRdb ran MiXCR on the 5' RACE reads. The sample holds 500,000 to 600,000 distinct CDR3 sequences, around 17% seen once. This sequence joins TRBV25-1 and TRBJ2-1; TRBD2 agrees at 10 bases. This TCR was sampled from an adult woman who had mild COVID-19 (a few samples of this study predate the infection). Cell type and time point are not known. Sequencing was performed on PBMCs or a T cell subset sorted from them (not recorded which). The CDR3 reads CASSGTSGSDEQFL. The CDR3 bases are TGTGCCAGCAGTGGGACTAGCGGTAGCGATGAGCAGTTCTTA.